Shown below are 15 T cell receptor beta chains from a single sample sequenced in a study of patients and donors after allogeneic stem cell transplantation. TCRdb reanalysed the RT-PCR reads using MiXCR and keeps one entry per CDR3 protein. The sample carries more than 850,000 distinct CDR3 sequences, more than 15% recorded once. The source material was blood, either unsorted or a sorted T cell fraction (not recorded which). Every receptor here comes from a human donor who was either an allogeneic HSCT recipient or a stem cell or donor lymphocyte infusion donor (not recorded which). It is not recorded whose cells these are; they may come from a transplant donor.

This clonotype was counted many times. CDR3 amino acids: CASSSQGYGYTF. The CDR3 nucleotides are TGTGCCAGCAGTTCACAGGGCTATGGCTACACCTTC. This chain uses TRBV28 with TRBJ1-2; a weak D match, TRBD1 (6 bases). The germline V and J ends were trimmed by 4 bases and 4 bases, with 7 bases remaining between them. Germline CDR1 MDHEN, CDR2 SYDVKM. The CDR3 extends over 12 amino acids.

This clonotype has just a few counts. The gene calls are TRBV27 and TRBJ2-7; 7 bases fit TRBD2. The CDR3 length is 13 residues. Germline assignment: CDR1 MNHEY and CDR2 SMNVEV (reference sequence). Unmatched junction bases numbered 8, after V lost 5 bases and J lost 7 bases. The CDR3 spells CASSGRDSLEQYF. The DNA for the CDR3 is TGTGCCAGCAGTGGGAGGGACTCATTAGAGCAGTACTTC.

In its sample, this clonotype was seen a few times. The chain combines TRBV3-1 with TRBJ1-4; D is perhaps TRBD1 (6 bases). CDR3 length equals 15 residues. Trimming removed 4 bases at V and 4 bases at J, with 13 bases between. Germline V CDR1 and CDR2: LGHDT, YNNKEL (reference sequence). CDR3 sequence (DNA): TGTGCCAGCAGCCCTCCTCAGGGGAATAATGAAAAACTGTTTTTT. Residues: CASSPPQGNNEKLFF.

The chain uses TRBV14 and TRBJ2-3; the match to TRBD2 covers 8 bases. The CDR3 totals 16 residues. Germline trimming cut 4 bases from V and 2 bases from J; bases unmatched to any gene: 8. Germline-derived CDR1 and CDR2 are SGHDN and FVKESK. The CDR3 nucleotides are TGTGCCAGCAGCCCGTTAGCGGGGTCACACACAGATACGCAGTATTTT. Amino acids: CASSPLAGSHTDTQYF.

In its sample, this clonotype was seen a few times. The chain employs TRBV9 and TRBJ2-1; 8 bases are a match to TRBD2. The CDR3 contains 15 residues. Germline CDR1 SGDLS, CDR2 YYNGEE. Unmatched junction bases numbered 3, after V lost 3 bases and J lost 1 base. The CDR3 is CASSGREASYNEQFF. DNA for the CDR3: TGTGCCAGCAGCGGGCGGGAGGCTTCCTACAATGAGCAGTTCTTC.

This chain's CDR3 is CASSLGLAGIDEQFF. The CDR3 DNA reads as TGCGCCAGCAGCCTCGGACTAGCGGGAATCGATGAGCAGTTCTTC. This chain links TRBV5-1 with TRBJ2-1, with 12 bases matching TRBD2. Germline lookup yields CDR1 SGHRS and CDR2 YFSETQ. The CDR3 loop spans 15 amino acids. V was clipped by 4 bases and J by 8 bases; unmatched bases: 7.

A few counts support this clonotype. This chain links TRBV3-1 with TRBJ1-1, with no clear D. The germline V and J ends were trimmed by 2 bases and 5 bases, with 15 bases remaining between them. CDR3 length: 15 amino acids. Germline CDR1 reads LGHDT; CDR2 reads YNNKEL (reference sequence). The CDR3 DNA follows: TGTGCCAGCAGCCAAATCCCTATAGGAGCGACTGAAGCTTTCTTT. The encoded protein is CASSQIPIGATEAFF.

This clonotype showed up many times. The chain employs TRBV12-3 or TRBV12-4 and TRBJ2-1, with 7 bases identical to TRBD2. The V gene end was trimmed by 5 bases and the J gene end by 7 bases; junction bases not matched to a gene: 11. The CDR3 loop spans 15 amino acids. CDR3 protein: CASSLSGTTGNEQFF. As DNA, the CDR3 is TGTGCCAGCAGTCTCTCCGGGACTACGGGGAATGAGCAGTTCTTC.

The V call is TRBV20-1, the J call TRBJ2-1, with a weak D call TRBD1 (6 bases). This CDR3 is 15 amino acids long. Germline-derived CDR1 and CDR2 are DFQATT and SNEGSKA (reference sequence). V lost 6 bases and J 8 bases, leaving 23 bases between the germline ends. For the CDR3, the DNA is TGCAGTGCCAGCTCCCCTCCAGGGGCCCCCCATGAGCAGTTCTTC. This translates into CSASSPPGAPHEQFF.

This clonotype has a handful of counts. The chain recombines TRBV6-2 or TRBV6-3 with TRBJ1-2; D possibly corresponds to TRBD1 (5 bases). CDR3 length: 14 amino acids. V dropped 8 bases and J dropped 6 bases, with 19 bases sitting between them. Germline CDR1 reads MNHEY; CDR2 reads SVGEGT. The DNA of the CDR3 is TGTGCCAGCGGTCGTGGGTACCAGGGTAATGGCTACACCTTC. This gives the protein CASGRGYQGNGYTF.

CDR3 DNA: TGTGCCAGCAGTTTATCGGTCGACCCCAAGGGAGTCCGGGAGCTGTTTTTT. Amino acids: CASSLSVDPKGVRELFF. J is TRBJ2-2 and V is TRBV27; possible D gene TRBD2, 5 bases. The V end was cut by 0 bases, the J end by 9 bases, with 20 bases between. The V gene's germline CDR1 is MNHEY and CDR2 SMNVEV (reference sequence). This CDR3 has 17 amino acids.

The chain uses TRBV20-1 and TRBJ2-1, with TRBD2 identical over 8 bases. Looked up from germline, CDR1 is DFQATT and CDR2 is SNEGSKA (reference sequence). This CDR3 region has 13 residues. Trimming at V came to 6 bases and at J to 14 bases, leaving 15 bases not matched to a gene. The CDR3 DNA is TGCAGTGCCCCATCCGGACTAGCCCCAGGGGAGTTCTTC. It translates to CSAPSGLAPGEFF.

This clonotype was seen more than once but under ten times. The chain carries TRBV10-3 and TRBJ2-2; 12 bases are a match to TRBD2. The V gene end was trimmed by 6 bases and the J gene end by 6 bases; junction bases not matched to a gene: 2. Germline V gives CDR1 ENHRY, CDR2 SYGVKD. The CDR3 runs 14 residues. CDR3 sequence (DNA): TGTGCCATCAGGACTAGCGGGAGTCCCGGGGAGCTGTTTTTT. This gives the protein CAIRTSGSPGELFF.

This clonotype was seen more than once but under ten times. The chain's CDR3 is CASSRVTSGRAGETQYF. The CDR3 region has the DNA TGTGCCAGCAGTCGGGTGACTAGCGGGAGGGCCGGGGAGACCCAGTACTTC. V is TRBV6-1 and J is TRBJ2-5; 14 nucleotides match TRBD2. With 5 bases clipped from V and 5 bases from J, the junction kept 10 bases outside the gene matches. CDR1 is MNHNS and CDR2 is SASEGT in the germline V gene. The length of the CDR3 is 17 residues.

This clonotype was counted only a few times. The chain links TRBV20-1 to TRBJ2-5, with D possibly being TRBD2 (5 bases). CDR1 and CDR2 from the germline V gene are DFQATT and SNEGSKA (reference sequence). Trimming left V 4 bases short and J 7 bases short, with 7 bases between. This CDR3 comprises 10 residues. The CDR3 region is CSATRGTQYF. CDR3 in DNA: TGCAGTGCTACTCGGGGGACCCAGTACTTC.